The rows below give T cell receptor beta chains drawn from one sample of a study of human T cells and chemical hapten exposure. TCRdb analysed the RACE reads with MiXCR anew, one entry per CDR3 protein. The sample contains about 90,000 distinct CDR3 sequences, roughly 10% of which appear only once. The sequencing here drew on whole blood, taken in connection with sensitization to the hapten diphenylcyclopropenone (DPC). These receptors were taken from a woman under 40 with alopecia areata. Some clones in this sample may be carry-over from other donors' samples. The CDR3 runs from the conserved cysteine through the conserved F or W. D genes are given only for firm matches. Size is omitted from some rows. Given values are once, few, many or a class for expanded clones.

>TRBJ1-2|NA|TRBV7-2|NA
CASSFVREGGYTF
TGTGCCAGCAGCTTTGTCAGGGAGGGAGGCTACACCTTC
>TRBJ1-1|TRBD1|TRBV28|NA
CASSLTGTAKEAFF
TGTGCCAGCAGTTTAACCGGGACAGCTAAAGAAGCTTTCTTT
>TRBJ1-5|NA|TRBV28|many
CASNFGGRNQPQHF
TGTGCCAGCAATTTCGGGGGCCGGAATCAGCCCCAGCATTTT
>TRBJ2-5|TRBD2|TRBV5-5|NA
CASSYSPPSGSSQETQYF
TGTGCCAGCAGCTACTCGCCCCCTAGCGGGAGCTCCCAAGAGACCCAGTACTTC
>TRBJ2-7|NA|TRBV6-2/TRBV6-3|many
CASTLRSGYEQYF
TGTGCCAGCACGCTGCGGTCGGGCTACGAGCAGTACTTC
>TRBJ2-2|TRBD1|TRBV28|NA
CASSFGTGTVGELFF
TGTGCCAGCAGTTTCGGGACAGGGACGGTCGGGGAGCTGTTTTTT
>TRBJ1-5|TRBD1|TRBV27|few
CATTRRGQGSIGNQPQHF
TGTGCCACCACCCGTAGGGGACAGGGCTCGATTGGCAATCAGCCCCAGCATTTT
>TRBJ1-5|TRBD1|TRBV18|NA
CASSLAGGVQPQHF
TGTGCCAGCTCACTGGCAGGGGGCGTCCAGCCCCAGCATTTT
>TRBJ2-7|NA|TRBV7-9|NA
CASSLVGPDLEQYF
TGTGCCAGCAGCTTAGTGGGCCCGGACTTAGAGCAGTACTTC
>TRBJ1-1|NA|TRBV2|NA
CASSVYAEAFF
TGTGCCAGCAGTGTATACGCTGAAGCTTTCTTT
>TRBJ1-3|NA|TRBV29-1|many
CSVVGGGFSGNTIYF
TGCAGCGTTGTAGGAGGGGGATTCTCTGGAAACACCATATATTTT
>TRBJ2-3|TRBD2|TRBV7-9|few
CASSSGTSGRASDSTDTQYF
TGTGCCAGCAGCTCAGGGACTAGCGGGAGGGCCTCAGATTCTACAGATACGCAGTATTTT
>TRBJ2-3|TRBD2|TRBV5-1|NA
CASSSQGGGLGTQYF
TGCGCCAGCAGCTCTCAGGGCGGAGGACTAGGTACGCAGTATTTT
>TRBJ1-6|NA|TRBV14|NA
CASSQVYFLSGSPLHF
TGTGCCAGCAGCCAAGTCTACTTCCTCTCAGGGTCACCCCTCCACTTT
>TRBJ2-1|NA|TRBV2|NA
CASSQRYNEQFF
TGTGCCAGCAGTCAACGGTACAATGAGCAGTTCTTC
>TRBJ2-1|NA|TRBV5-4|NA
CASSRRRTQLSSYNEQFF
TGTGCCAGCAGCCGGAGACGGACCCAACTAAGCTCCTACAATGAGCAGTTCTTC
>TRBJ1-5|NA|TRBV29-1|many
CSVGLSQDQPQHF
TGCAGCGTTGGACTTTCCCAGGATCAGCCCCAGCATTTT
>TRBJ1-2|NA|TRBV4-2|many
CASSQDNNRAQSYTF
TGTGCCAGCAGCCAAGATAACAACAGGGCGCAAAGCTACACCTTC
>TRBJ2-3|TRBD2|TRBV20-1|few
CSAPGLAPDTQYF
TGCAGTGCTCCGGGACTAGCTCCAGATACGCAGTATTTT
>TRBJ1-5|NA|TRBV6-6|few
CASSYGFGIGGNQPQHF
TGTGCCAGCAGTTATGGGTTTGGGATAGGGGGCAATCAGCCCCAGCATTTT
>TRBJ2-3|NA|TRBV20-1|many
CSARDRMAGPTDTQYF
TGCAGTGCTAGAGATCGGATGGCGGGGCCCACAGATACGCAGTATTTT
>TRBJ1-1|NA|TRBV25-1|many
CASSEVQENTEAFF
TGTGCCAGCAGTGAGGTACAGGAGAACACTGAAGCTTTCTTT
>TRBJ2-5|NA|TRBV5-1|many
CASSLEQETQYF
TGCGCCAGCAGCCTAGAACAAGAGACCCAGTACTTC
>TRBJ2-2|TRBD2|TRBV11-3|NA
CASSLDQGGSAVTGELFF
TGTGCCAGCAGCTTAGATCAGGGCGGGAGTGCGGTTACCGGGGAGCTGTTTTTT
>TRBJ2-3|TRBD1|TRBV29-1|many
CSVERQGGTDTQYF
TGCAGCGTGGAACGACAGGGCGGCACAGATACGCAGTATTTT
>TRBJ2-3|NA|TRBV6-1|few
CASSEFAGSSTDTQYF
TGTGCCAGCAGTGAGTTTGCGGGAAGTAGCACAGATACGCAGTATTTT
>TRBJ2-3|NA|TRBV6-2/TRBV6-3|few
CASSGEGSTDTQYF
TGTGCCAGCAGTGGGGAAGGATCCACAGATACGCAGTATTTT
>TRBJ2-1|TRBD1|TRBV6-2/TRBV6-3|many
CASSLTGIYNEQFF
TGTGCCAGCAGTTTGACAGGGATATACAATGAGCAGTTCTTC
>TRBJ1-2|NA|TRBV9|few
CASSVGAGPYGYTF
TGTGCCAGCAGCGTTGGAGCAGGGCCGTATGGCTACACCTTC
>TRBJ2-3|TRBD1|TRBV4-3|NA
CASSQKQGPDTQYF
TGCGCCAGCAGCCAAAAACAGGGGCCAGATACGCAGTATTTT
>TRBJ1-1|NA|TRBV5-1|few
CASSPLVSNTEAFF
TGCGCCAGCAGCCCGTTGGTTTCGAACACTGAAGCTTTCTTT
>TRBJ1-6|NA|TRBV11-2|many
CASSSEMRGSPLHF
TGTGCCAGCAGCTCCGAGATGAGGGGTTCACCCCTCCACTTT